This T cell receptor (beta chain) was recovered during a study of T-cell memory formation after mild COVID-19. Notes on the study in general: Clones contracting across day 15 to 85 had a balanced CD4/CD8 profile; later expanding clones leaned CD4+. Researchers report contracting CD4+ clones mostly in CM and EM, with CD8+ clones in EMRA.

Worth noting for this clonotype: Its antigen remains unidentified.

The CDR3 runs to 16 residues. Germline V gives CDR1 KGHSH, CDR2 LQKENI. Trimming stripped 0 bases from V and 4 bases from J, with 12 bases between. TCRdb reprocessed the 5' RACE reads via MiXCR and lists one record per CDR3 protein. In the table there are 350,000 to 500,000 distinct CDR3 sequences, around a quarter of which are singletons. This sequence joins TRBV18 and TRBJ2-2, with D possibly being TRBD2 (5 bases). Sequencing input: PBMCs or a T cell subset sorted from them (not recorded which). The sequence was obtained from an adult woman who had mild COVID-19 (a few samples of this study predate the infection). Cell type and time point are not known. The CDR3 region is CASSPPGRRSTGELFF. CDR3 nucleotides: TGTGCCAGCTCACCACCAGGACGGAGGAGCACCGGGGAGCTGTTTTTT.